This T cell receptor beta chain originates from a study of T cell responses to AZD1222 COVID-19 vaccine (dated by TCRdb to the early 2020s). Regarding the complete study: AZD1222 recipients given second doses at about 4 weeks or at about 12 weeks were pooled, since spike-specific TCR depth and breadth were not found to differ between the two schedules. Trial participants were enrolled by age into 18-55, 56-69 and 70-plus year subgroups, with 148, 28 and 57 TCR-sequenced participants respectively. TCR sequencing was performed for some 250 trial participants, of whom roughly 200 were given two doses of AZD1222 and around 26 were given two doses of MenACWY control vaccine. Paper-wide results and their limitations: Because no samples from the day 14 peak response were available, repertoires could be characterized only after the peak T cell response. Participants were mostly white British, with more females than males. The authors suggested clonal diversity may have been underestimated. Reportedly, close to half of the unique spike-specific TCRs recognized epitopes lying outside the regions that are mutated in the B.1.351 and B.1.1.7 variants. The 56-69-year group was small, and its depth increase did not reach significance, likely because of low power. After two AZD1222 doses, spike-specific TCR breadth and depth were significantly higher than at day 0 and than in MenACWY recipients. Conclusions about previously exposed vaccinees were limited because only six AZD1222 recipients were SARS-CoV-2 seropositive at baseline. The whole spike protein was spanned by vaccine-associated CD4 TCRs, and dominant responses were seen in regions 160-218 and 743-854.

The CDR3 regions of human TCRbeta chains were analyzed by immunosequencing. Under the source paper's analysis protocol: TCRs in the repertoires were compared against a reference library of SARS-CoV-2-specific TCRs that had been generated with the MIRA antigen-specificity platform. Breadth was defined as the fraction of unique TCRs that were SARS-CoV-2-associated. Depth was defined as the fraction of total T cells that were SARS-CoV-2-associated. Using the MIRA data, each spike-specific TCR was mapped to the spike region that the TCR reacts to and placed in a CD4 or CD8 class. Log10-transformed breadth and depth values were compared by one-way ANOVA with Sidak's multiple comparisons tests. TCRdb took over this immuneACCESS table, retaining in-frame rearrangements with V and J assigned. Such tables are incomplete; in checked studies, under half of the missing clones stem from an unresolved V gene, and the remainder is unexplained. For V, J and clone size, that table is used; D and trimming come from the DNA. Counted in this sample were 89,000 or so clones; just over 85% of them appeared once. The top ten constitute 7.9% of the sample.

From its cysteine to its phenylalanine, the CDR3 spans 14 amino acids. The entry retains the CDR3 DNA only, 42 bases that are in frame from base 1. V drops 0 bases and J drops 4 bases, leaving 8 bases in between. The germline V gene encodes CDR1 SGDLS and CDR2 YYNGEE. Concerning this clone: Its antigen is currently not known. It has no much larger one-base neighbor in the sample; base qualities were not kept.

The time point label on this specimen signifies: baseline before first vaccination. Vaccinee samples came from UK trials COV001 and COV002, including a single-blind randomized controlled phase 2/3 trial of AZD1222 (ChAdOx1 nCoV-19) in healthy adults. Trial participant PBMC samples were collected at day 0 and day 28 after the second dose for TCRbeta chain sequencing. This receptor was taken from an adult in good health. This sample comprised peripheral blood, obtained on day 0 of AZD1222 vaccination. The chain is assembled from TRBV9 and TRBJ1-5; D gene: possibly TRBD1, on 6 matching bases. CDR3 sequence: CASSVGTDNQPQHF. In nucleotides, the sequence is TGTGCCAGCAGCGTAGGGACAGATAATCAGCCCCAGCATTTT.